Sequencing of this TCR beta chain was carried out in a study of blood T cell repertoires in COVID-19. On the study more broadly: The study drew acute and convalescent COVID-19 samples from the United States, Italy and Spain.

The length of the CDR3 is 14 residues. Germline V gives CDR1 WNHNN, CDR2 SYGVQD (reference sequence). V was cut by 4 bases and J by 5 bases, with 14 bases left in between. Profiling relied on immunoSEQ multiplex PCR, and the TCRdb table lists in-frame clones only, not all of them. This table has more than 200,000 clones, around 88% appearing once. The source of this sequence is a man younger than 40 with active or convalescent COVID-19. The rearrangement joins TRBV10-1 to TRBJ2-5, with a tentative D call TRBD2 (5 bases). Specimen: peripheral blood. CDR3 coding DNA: TGCGCCAGCAGTGCCGGCCCCCGAGGGGAGACCCAGTACTTC. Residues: CASSAGPRGETQYF.